This T cell receptor beta chain derives from a study of shared clonotypes between healthy human individuals (dated by TCRdb to 2018 to 2020). Broadly, across the study: A couple of women and a few men aged 18 to 49 years were included in the cohort. To increase sequencing depth and limit assay-specific biases, TCR repertoire library preparation and sequencing were carried out by different laboratories using diverse techniques. Each donor's leukapheresis produced roughly between about 0.9 and 9.5 billion PBMCs. The study deeply sequenced blood TCR repertoires of five healthy adults to estimate repertoire size and the extent of clonotype sharing between individuals. Per donor, three plates each were used for CD4 naive and CD4 memory, two for CD8 naive, and one for CD8 memory. Overall results and qualifications from the work: Compared with non-shared clonotypes, the clonotypes found in all four sorted-subset donors had higher generation probabilities. Across a few donors, approximately 4.6% of naive CD4, 3% to 4% of naive CD8, about 2% of memory CD4, and 0.4% of memory CD8 clonotypes were shared. The small number of donors limited the genetic and exposure-history diversity represented. Based on pairwise subsampling, the degree of clonotype sharing among donors was expected to be affected by sequencing depth. Sampling was restricted to blood, and TCR repertoires in tissue are likely to differ from TCR repertoires in blood. Even with the large sequencing depth, rarefaction of the sorted-subset datasets indicated that sequencing was incomplete. Estimated clonotype richness was generally larger for naive than for memory subsets.

Donors were healthy HIV-negative adults with no recently reported acute infections or vaccinations. Only Caucasian adults living in Nashville, Tennessee, USA were represented among the donors. Magnetic negative selection was used to enrich CD4+ T cells, after which naive cells were positively selected on CD45RA and the negative fraction became the memory subset. After blood collection by leukapheresis, PBMCs were isolated using Ficoll-Histopaque density gradient centrifugation and then cryopreserved in the vapor phase of liquid nitrogen. Purity and quantity of every magnetically sorted T cell population were checked by analytical flow cytometry. Genomic DNA was isolated from every sorted fraction and measured by UV absorbance on a Nanodrop 2000c. Using the deep immunoSEQ assay, TCR CDR3 regions were amplified from genomic DNA by multiplex PCR. Extracted genomic DNA from each cell subset was distributed evenly across all wells of several immunoSEQ 96-well plates, and each plate was treated as a replicate. For sorted subsets, roughly 0.2 ug genomic DNA, equal to tens of thousands of T cell genomes, was loaded into each replicate PCR. Purified libraries were quantified with a Qubit 3.0 fluorometer, sized on a Bioanalyzer 2100, and re-quantified with the KAPA Library Quantification kit. Each immunoSEQ 96-well plate was sequenced on its own single-read 150-cycle Illumina NextSeq 550 flow cell. The authors' analysis ran thus. Because only junctional sequences without quality scores were contained in the immunoSEQ output, filtering matching that applied to full-length reads could not be performed. To assign V/J genes and CDR3, sequences were annotated using PyIR, a Python wrapper for IgBLAST v1.9, with IMGT germline references. Reads with weak V/J assignments (E-value above 1e-6), missing CDR3, stop codons, out-of-frame junctions, or ambiguous translated residues were removed. V3J clonotypes were defined as sequences sharing the same inferred V gene, J gene, and CDR3 amino acid sequence. The percentage overlap between two repertoires was calculated by dividing the number of shared unique clonotypes by the size of the smaller repertoire. Richness of each repertoire was evaluated using RTK rarefaction, the Chao1 estimator, and Recon v2.1 estimates of unobserved clonotypes. Generation probabilities for all TCRbeta clonotypes obtained by the gDNA method from four donors were computed using OLGA. TCRdb carries this immuneACCESS record with in-frame sequences only. Its versions omit some clonotypes, under half of them owing to an unresolved V gene in the studies checked, with the rest unexplained. Clone size and V and J calls were adopted from that table, with D and trimming inferred from the DNA. In this sample the table shows around 2,000,000 clones, 90% to 95% of which occur a single time. The top ten clonotypes cover 0.13% of the sample.

With respect to this clone: The target of this receptor is not known. No much larger clonotype is one base removed from it; base qualities were not supplied.

Sequenced material: naive CD4+ T cells sorted from blood. The cell subset or site label, read with the paper, signifies: CD45RA+ positively selected. This TCR was sampled from a man younger than 35 in good health.

The CDR3 sequence is CASSLSMSIQYF. DNA sequence: TGTGCCAGCAGTCTCTCTATGAGCATTCAGTACTTC. The chain links TRBV6-5 with TRBJ2-4; the D gene identity is not certain. From its cysteine to its phenylalanine, the CDR3 spans 12 amino acids. Kept here is only the CDR3 DNA, which spans 36 bases and is read in frame from base 1. According to the germline V gene, CDR1 reads MNHEY and CDR2 reads SVGAGI. The V and J ends are trimmed by 5 bases and 9 bases, leaving 11 bases between them.